This record looks at one T cell receptor (beta chain) sequence and its context. Its target is unknown. Genomic DNA template from tumor biopsies or peripheral blood, about 600 ng to 6,500 ng input. These data are taken from a study of T cells in tumors after PD-1 blockade. Method: immunoSEQ multiplex PCR; TCRdb's copy keeps in-frame clones and lacks some. The sample gives more than 50,000 clones, around 72% of which show up once; about 4.4% is in the top ten. Germline values: CDR1 SEHNR, CDR2 FQNEAQ (reference sequence). Trimming pared 5 bases from V and 0 bases from J, leaving 10 bases between. The CDR3 contains 14 residues. Study observations and caveats: Some novel exhausted tumor clones appeared in pre-treatment blood, suggesting peripheral recruitment.

This material consisted of PBMCs, taken after anti-PD-1 treatment. This clonotype was obtained from a human donor with basal cell carcinoma. The chain employs TRBV7-9 and TRBJ2-5; weak D call: TRBD1 (5 bases). The CDR3 region has the DNA TGTGCCAGCAGCATTCGCAGGGACCAAGAGACCCAGTACTTC. This encodes CASSIRRDQETQYF.